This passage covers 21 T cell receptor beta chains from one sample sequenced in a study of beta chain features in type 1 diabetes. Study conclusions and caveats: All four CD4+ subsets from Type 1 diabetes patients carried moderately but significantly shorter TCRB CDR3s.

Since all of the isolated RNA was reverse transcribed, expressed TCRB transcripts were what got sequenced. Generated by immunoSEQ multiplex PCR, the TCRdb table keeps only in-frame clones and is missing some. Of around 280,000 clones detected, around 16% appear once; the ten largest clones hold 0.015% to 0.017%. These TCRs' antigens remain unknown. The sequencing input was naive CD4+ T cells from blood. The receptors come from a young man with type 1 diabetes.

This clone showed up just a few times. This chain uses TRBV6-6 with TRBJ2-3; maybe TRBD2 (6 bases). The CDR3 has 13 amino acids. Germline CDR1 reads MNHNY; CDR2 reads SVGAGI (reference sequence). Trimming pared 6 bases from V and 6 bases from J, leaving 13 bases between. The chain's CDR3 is CASRYDSGDTQYF. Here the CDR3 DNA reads TGTGCCAGCAGGTACGACAGCGGGGATACGCAGTATTTT.

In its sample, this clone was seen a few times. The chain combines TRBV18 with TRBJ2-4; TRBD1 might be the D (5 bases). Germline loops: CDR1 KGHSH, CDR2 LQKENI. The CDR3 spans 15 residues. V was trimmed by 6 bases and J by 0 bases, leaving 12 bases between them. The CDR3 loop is CASSPWGEAKNIQYF. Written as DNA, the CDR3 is TGTGCCAGCTCGCCATGGGGCGAAGCCAAAAACATTCAGTACTTC.

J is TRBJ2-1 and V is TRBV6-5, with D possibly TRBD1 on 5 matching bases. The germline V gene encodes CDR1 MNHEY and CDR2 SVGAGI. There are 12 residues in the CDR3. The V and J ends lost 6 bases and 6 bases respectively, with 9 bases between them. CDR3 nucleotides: TGTGCCAGCAGGGCAGGGTTCAATGAGCAGTTCTTC. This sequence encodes CASRAGFNEQFF.

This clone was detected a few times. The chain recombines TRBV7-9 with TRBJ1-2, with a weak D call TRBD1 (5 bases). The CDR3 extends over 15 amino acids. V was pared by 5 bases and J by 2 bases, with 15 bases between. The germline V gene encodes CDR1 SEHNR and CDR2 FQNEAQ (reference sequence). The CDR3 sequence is CASSLIGAGNYGYTF. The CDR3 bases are TGTGCCAGCAGCCTGATTGGAGCAGGGAACTATGGCTACACCTTC.

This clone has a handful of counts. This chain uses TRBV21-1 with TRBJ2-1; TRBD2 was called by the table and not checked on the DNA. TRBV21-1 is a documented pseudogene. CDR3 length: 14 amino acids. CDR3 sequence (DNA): TGTGCCAGCCGTATGAGGGTAACGTACAATGAGCAGTTCTTC. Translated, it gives CASRMRVTYNEQFF.

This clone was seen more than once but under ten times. CDR3 in amino acids: CASTDRGGETQYF. In nucleotides, the CDR3 is TGTGCCAGCACCGACAGGGGAGGAGAGACCCAGTACTTC. This rearrangement joins TRBV6-6 to TRBJ2-5, with TRBD1 identical over 8 bases. In germline, CDR1 is MNHNY, CDR2 SVGAGI (reference sequence). After removal of 7 bases from V and 4 bases from J, the junction contained 5 bases not matched to a gene. The length of the CDR3 is 13 residues.

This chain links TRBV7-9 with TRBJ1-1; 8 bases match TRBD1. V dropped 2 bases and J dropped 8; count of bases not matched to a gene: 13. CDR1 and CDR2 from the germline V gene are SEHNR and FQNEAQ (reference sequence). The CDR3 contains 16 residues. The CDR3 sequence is CASSLQPGTGLREAFF. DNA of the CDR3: TGTGCCAGCAGCTTACAACCCGGGACAGGTCTCCGAGAAGCTTTCTTT.

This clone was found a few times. The CDR3 protein is CASYSFDSPLHF. DNA of the CDR3: TGTGCCAGTTACAGTTTTGATTCACCCCTCCACTTT. This chain uses TRBV6-5 with TRBJ1-6; no firm D call. The CDR3 extends over 12 amino acids. Trimming removed 9 bases from V and 8 bases from J, with 11 bases in between. Germline lookup yields CDR1 MNHEY and CDR2 SVGAGI.

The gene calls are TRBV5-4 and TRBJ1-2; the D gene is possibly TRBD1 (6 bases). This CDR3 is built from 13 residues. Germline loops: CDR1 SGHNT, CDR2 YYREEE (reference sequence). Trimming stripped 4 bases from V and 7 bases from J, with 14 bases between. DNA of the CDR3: TGTGCCAGCAGCCGGGGGGCCCCGGGTGGCTACACCTTC. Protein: CASSRGAPGGYTF.

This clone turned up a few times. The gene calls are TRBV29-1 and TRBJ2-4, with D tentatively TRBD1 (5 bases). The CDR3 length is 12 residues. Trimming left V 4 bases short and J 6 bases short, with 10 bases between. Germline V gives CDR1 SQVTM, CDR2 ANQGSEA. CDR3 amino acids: CSVGGISNIQYF. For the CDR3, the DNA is TGCAGCGTTGGGGGCATCTCAAACATTCAGTACTTC.

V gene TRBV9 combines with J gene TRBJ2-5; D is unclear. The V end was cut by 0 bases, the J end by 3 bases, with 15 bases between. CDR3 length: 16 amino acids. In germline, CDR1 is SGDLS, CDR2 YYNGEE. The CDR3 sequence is CASSVGPGRVEETQYF. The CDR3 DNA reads TGTGCCAGCAGCGTAGGACCGGGTCGGGTGGAAGAGACCCAGTACTTC.

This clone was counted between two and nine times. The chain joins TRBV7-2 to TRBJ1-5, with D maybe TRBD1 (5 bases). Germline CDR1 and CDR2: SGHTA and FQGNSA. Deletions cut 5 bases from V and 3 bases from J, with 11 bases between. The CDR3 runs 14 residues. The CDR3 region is CASSGDSTNQPQHF. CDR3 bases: TGTGCCAGCAGCGGCGACAGTACCAATCAGCCCCAGCATTTT.

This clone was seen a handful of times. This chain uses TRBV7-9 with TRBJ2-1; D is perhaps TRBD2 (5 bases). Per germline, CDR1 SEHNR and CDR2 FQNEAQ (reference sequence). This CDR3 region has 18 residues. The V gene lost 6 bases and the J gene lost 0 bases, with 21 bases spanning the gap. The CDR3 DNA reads TGTGCCAGCAGGCAATTAGTGGCTAGAGGAGGCTCCTACAATGAGCAGTTCTTC. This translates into CASRQLVARGGSYNEQFF.

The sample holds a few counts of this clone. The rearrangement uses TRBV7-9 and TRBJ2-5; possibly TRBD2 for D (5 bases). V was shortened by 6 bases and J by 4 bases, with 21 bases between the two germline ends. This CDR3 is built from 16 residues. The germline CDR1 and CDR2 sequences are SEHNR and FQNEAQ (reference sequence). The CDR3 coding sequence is TGTGCCAGCAGGGCCCCGCGGGTGAGAAGTGGAGAGACCCAGTACTTC. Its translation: CASRAPRVRSGETQYF. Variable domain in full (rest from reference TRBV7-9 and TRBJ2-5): DTGVSQNPRHKITKRGQNVTFRCDPISEHNRLYWYRQTLGQGPEFLTYFQNEAQLEKSRLLSDRFSAERPKGSFSTLEIQRTEQGDSAMYLCASRAPRVRSGETQYFGPGTRLLVL.

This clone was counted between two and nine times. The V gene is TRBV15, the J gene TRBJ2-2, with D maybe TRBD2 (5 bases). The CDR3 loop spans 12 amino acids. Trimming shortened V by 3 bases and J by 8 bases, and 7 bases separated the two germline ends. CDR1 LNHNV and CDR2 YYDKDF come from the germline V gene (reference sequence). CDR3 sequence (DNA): TGTGCCACCAGCAGTGAGGGAGGGGAGCTGTTTTTT. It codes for CATSSEGGELFF.

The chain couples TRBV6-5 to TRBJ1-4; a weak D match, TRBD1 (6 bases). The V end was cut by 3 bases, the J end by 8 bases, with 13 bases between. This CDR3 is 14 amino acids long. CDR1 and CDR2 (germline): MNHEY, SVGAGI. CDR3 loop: CASSYQWTAEKLFF. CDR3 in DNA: TGTGCCAGCAGTTATCAGTGGACAGCAGAAAAACTGTTTTTT.

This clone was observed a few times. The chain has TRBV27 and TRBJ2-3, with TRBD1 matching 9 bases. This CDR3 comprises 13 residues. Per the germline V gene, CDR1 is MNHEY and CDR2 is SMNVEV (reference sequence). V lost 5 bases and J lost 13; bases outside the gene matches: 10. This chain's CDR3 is CASSTLGQGREYF. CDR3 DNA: TGTGCCAGCAGTACCCTTGGACAGGGGCGGGAGTATTTT.

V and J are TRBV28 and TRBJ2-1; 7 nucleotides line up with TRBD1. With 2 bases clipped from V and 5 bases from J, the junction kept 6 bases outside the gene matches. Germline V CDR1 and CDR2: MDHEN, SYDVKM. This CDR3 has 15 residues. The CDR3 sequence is CASSLLQGVDNEQFF. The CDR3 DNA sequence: TGTGCCAGCAGTTTACTTCAGGGGGTGGACAATGAGCAGTTCTTC.

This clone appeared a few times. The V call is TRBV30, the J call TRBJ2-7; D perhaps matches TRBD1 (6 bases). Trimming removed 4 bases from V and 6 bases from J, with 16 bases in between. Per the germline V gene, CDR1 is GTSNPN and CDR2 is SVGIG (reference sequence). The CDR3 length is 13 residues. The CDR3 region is CAWNRNRVGEQYF. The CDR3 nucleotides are TGTGCCTGGAATAGGAACAGGGTGGGCGAGCAGTACTTC.

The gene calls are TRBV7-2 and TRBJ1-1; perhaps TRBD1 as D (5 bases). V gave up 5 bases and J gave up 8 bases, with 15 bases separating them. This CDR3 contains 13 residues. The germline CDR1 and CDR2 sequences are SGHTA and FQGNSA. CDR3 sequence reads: CASSLTRAGEAFF. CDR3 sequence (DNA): TGTGCCAGCAGCCTCACTCGCGCAGGGGAAGCTTTCTTT. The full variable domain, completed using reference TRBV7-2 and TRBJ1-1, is GAGVSQSPSNKVTEKGKDVELRCDPISGHTALYWYRQSLGQGLEFLIYFQGNSAPDKSGLPSDRFSAERTGGSVSTLTIQRTQQEDSAVYLCASSLTRAGEAFFGQGTRLTVV.

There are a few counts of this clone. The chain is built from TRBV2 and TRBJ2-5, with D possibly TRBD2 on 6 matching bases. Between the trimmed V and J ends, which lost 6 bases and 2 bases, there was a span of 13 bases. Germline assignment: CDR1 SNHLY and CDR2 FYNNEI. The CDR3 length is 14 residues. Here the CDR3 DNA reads TGTGCCAGCAGCCAATTAGCGGAACAAGAGACCCAGTACTTC. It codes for CASSQLAEQETQYF.